One sample yielded the 9 T cell receptor beta chains listed below, sequenced in a study of T cell clones after liver transplantation. Generated by immunoSEQ multiplex PCR, the TCRdb table keeps only in-frame clones and is missing some. The data contain 65,000 to 80,000 clones, around four fifths of them seen just once; the ten biggest clones take up roughly 2.8%. The specimen was CD4+ T cells from blood, collected at the 22-month timepoint. The source is a human patient who received a liver transplant. The T cells may partly be graft donor cells.

The V and J genes are TRBV5-1 and TRBJ2-2; 11 positions agree with TRBD1. Germline V lookup: CDR1 SGHRS, CDR2 YFSETQ. This CDR3 comprises 14 residues. V lost 5 bases to trimming and J lost 6 bases; unmatched junction nucleotides: 3. The CDR3 DNA reads TGCGCCAGCAGGGGGACAGGGGGATCCGGGGAGCTGTTTTTT. It encodes CASRGTGGSGELFF.

This chain links TRBV10-2 with TRBJ2-7; 7 bases are shared with TRBD2. Germline CDR1 and CDR2: WSHSY and SAAADI. The CDR3 has 13 amino acids. Trimming cost V 6 bases and J 4 bases; bases outside gene matches: 6. CDR3 protein: CASRAGVGYEQYF. In DNA, the CDR3 is TGCGCCAGCAGGGCGGGAGTGGGGTACGAGCAGTACTTC.

This chain joins TRBV9 and TRBJ2-3; a possible D gene is TRBD2 (7 bases). Germline values: CDR1 SGDLS, CDR2 YYNGEE. The CDR3 is 16 amino acids. V lost 1 base and J 5 bases, leaving 17 bases between the germline ends. The CDR3 sequence is CASSVRGAGVEDTQYF. CDR3 bases: TGTGCCAGCAGCGTAAGGGGGGCGGGAGTGGAAGATACGCAGTATTTT.

This clone was seen a single time. The V call is TRBV4-3, the J call TRBJ1-1; D perhaps matches TRBD1 (5 bases). The CDR3 sequence is 16 residues long. Germline-derived CDR1 and CDR2 are LGHNA and YSLEER. Trimming cost V 2 bases and J 3 bases, with 16 bases left between them. The CDR3 sequence is CASSQSLRGVDTEAFF. The CDR3 DNA reads TGCGCCAGCAGCCAAAGCCTTCGAGGGGTGGACACTGAAGCTTTCTTT.

CDR3 in amino acids: CATSKDRGSQPQHF. In DNA, the CDR3 is TGTGCCACCAGCAAGGACAGGGGAAGTCAGCCCCAGCATTTT. The rearrangement uses TRBV15 and TRBJ1-5, with 9 bases matching TRBD1. Germline V CDR1 and CDR2: LNHNV, YYDKDF (reference sequence). CDR3 size: 14 residues. The junction had 4 bases not matched to a gene; V was cut back by 4 bases and J by 6 bases. The full variable domain, with the rest looked up from reference TRBV15 and TRBJ1-5, is DAMVIQNPRYQVTQFGKPVTLSCSQTLNHNVMYWYQQKSSQAPKLLFHYYDKDFNNEADTPDNFQSRRPNTSFCFLDIRSPGLGDTAMYLCATSKDRGSQPQHFGDGTRLSIL.

This rearrangement joins TRBV1 to TRBJ2-5; the DNA was not used to check the table's D call, TRBD2. TRBV1 is shown as a pseudogene. The CDR3 contains 15 residues. The CDR3 DNA sequence: TGCACCAGCAGACGGGCCGGGACTCGAGAAGAGACCCAGTACTTC. Its protein product is CTSRRAGTREETQYF.

The table lists this clone with many counts. V usage is TRBV9 and J usage is TRBJ1-2; D call uncertain. Germline V lookup: CDR1 SGDLS, CDR2 YYNGEE. The CDR3 extends over 15 amino acids. The V end was cut by 0 bases, the J end by 3 bases, with 12 bases between. This CDR3 is CASSVEGSPDYGYTF. The CDR3 DNA sequence: TGTGCCAGCAGCGTAGAGGGCAGCCCTGACTATGGCTACACCTTC.

This chain joins TRBV4-3 and TRBJ1-1; no reliable D call. Trimming removed 4 bases at V and 1 base at J, with 16 bases between. The V gene's germline CDR1 is LGHNA and CDR2 YSLEER. The CDR3 loop spans 16 amino acids. Written as DNA, the CDR3 is TGCGCCAGCAGCCGAGAGTACCTAGCCCCGAACACTGAAGCTTTCTTT. The encoded protein is CASSREYLAPNTEAFF.

This rearrangement joins TRBV5-1 to TRBJ1-2, with D perhaps TRBD1 (5 bases). The CDR3 loop spans 14 amino acids. Trimming left V 1 base short and J 8 bases short, with 15 bases between. Germline V gene lookup returns CDR1 SGHRS and CDR2 YFSETQ. CDR3 coding DNA: TGCGCCAGCAGCTTGAGGGACGGGCCGCAGGGCTACACCTTC. Its translation: CASSLRDGPQGYTF. The entire variable domain, with the rest obtained from reference TRBV5-1 and TRBJ1-2, is as follows: KAGVTQTPRYLIKTRGQQVTLSCSPISGHRSVSWYQQTPGQGLQFLFEYFSETQRNKGNFPGRFSGRQFSNSRSEMNVSTLELGDSALYLCASSLRDGPQGYTFGSGTRLTVV.